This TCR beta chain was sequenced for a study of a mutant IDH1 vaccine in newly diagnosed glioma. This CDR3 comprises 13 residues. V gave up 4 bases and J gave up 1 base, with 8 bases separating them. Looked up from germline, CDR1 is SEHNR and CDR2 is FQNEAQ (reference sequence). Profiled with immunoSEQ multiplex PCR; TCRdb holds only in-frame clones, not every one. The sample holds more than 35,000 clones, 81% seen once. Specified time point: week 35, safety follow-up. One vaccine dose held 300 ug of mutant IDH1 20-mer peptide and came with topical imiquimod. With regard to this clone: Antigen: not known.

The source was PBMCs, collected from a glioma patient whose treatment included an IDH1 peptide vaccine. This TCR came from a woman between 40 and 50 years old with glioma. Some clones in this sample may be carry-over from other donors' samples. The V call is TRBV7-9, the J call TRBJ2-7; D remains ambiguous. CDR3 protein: CASSSDHSYEQYF. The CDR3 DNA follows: TGTGCCAGCAGCTCGGACCATTCCTACGAGCAGTACTTC.